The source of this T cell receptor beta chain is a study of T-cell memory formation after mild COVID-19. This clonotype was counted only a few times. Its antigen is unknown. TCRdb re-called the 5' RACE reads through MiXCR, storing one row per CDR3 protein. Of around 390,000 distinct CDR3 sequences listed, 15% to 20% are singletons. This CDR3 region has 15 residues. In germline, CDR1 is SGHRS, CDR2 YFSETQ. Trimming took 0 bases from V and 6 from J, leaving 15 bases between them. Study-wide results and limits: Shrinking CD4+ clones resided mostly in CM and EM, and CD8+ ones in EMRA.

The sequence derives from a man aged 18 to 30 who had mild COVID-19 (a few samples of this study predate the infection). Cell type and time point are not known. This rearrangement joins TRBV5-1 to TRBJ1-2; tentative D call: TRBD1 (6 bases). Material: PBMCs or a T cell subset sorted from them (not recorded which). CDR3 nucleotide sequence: TGCGCCAGCAGCTTGGCGGGGACAATAATAGATGGCTACACCTTC. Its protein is CASSLAGTIIDGYTF. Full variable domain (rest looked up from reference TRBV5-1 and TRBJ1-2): KAGVTQTPRYLIKTRGQQVTLSCSPISGHRSVSWYQQTPGQGLQFLFEYFSETQRNKGNFPGRFSGRQFSNSRSEMNVSTLELGDSALYLCASSLAGTIIDGYTFGSGTRLTVV.